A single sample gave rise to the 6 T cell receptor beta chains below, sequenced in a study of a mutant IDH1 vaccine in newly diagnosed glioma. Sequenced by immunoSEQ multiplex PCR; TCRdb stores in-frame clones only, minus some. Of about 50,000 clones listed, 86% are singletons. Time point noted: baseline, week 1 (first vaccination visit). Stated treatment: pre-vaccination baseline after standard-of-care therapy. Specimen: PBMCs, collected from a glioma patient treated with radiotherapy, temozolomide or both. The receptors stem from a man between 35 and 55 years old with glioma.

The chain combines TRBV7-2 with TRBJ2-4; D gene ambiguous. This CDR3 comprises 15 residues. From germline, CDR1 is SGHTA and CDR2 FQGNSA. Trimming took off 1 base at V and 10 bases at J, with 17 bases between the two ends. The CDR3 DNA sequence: TGTGCCAGCAGCTTAGAGGTAGGTCAGGAAAGTATTCAGTACTTC. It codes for CASSLEVGQESIQYF.

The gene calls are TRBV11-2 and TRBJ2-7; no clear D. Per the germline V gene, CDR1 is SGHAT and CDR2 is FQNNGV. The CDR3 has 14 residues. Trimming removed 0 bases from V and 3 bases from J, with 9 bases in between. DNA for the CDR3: TGTGCCAGCAGCTTAGATCACACGGGCTACGAGCAGTACTTC. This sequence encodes CASSLDHTGYEQYF.

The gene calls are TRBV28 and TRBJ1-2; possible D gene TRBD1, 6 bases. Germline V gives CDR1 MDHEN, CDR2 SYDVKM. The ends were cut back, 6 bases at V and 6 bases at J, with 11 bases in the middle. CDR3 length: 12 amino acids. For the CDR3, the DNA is TGTGCCAGCAGGCCGGGGGGCAATGGCTACACCTTC. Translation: CASRPGGNGYTF.

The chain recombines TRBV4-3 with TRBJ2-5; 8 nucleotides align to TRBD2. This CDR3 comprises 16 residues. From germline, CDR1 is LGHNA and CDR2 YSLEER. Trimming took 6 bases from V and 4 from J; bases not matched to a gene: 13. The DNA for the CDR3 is TGCGCCAGCAGTGAGATACTAGCGGACAGTCCAGAGACCCAGTACTTC. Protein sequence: CASSEILADSPETQYF.

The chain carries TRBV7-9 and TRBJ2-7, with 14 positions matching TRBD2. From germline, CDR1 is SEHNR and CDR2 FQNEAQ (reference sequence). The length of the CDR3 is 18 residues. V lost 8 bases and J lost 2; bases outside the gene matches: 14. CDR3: CASEGGQGTSGSPYEQYF. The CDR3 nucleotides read TGTGCCAGCGAGGGGGGACAGGGGACTAGCGGGAGCCCCTACGAGCAGTACTTC.

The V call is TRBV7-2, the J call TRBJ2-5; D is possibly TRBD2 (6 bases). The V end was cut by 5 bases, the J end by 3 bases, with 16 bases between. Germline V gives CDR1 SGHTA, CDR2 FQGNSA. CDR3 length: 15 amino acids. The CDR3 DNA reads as TGTGCCAGCAGCCCCCGCGCTAGCGCAGAAGAGACCCAGTACTTC. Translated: CASSPRASAEETQYF.